The 3 T cell receptor beta chains below were found in one sample sequenced in a study of shared clonotypes between healthy human individuals. Sequencing was performed with immunoSEQ multiplex PCR; in TCRdb, only in-frame clones are kept and a portion is missing. The data show around 1.4 million clones, approximately 98.5% seen once. Input material: naive CD4+ T cells sorted from blood. As for subset: CD45RA+ positively selected. The receptors here all came from a young man in good health.

The chain links TRBV7-8 to TRBJ1-1, with D unresolved. Germline lookup yields CDR1 SGHVS and CDR2 FQNEAQ. The CDR3 sequence is 16 residues long. Trimming stripped 0 bases from V and 5 bases from J, with 16 bases between. The CDR3 loop reads CASSLATLVVETEAFF. In DNA form, the CDR3 reads TGTGCCAGCAGCTTAGCCACCCTGGTGGTTGAAACTGAAGCTTTCTTT.

The V and J genes are TRBV5-1 and TRBJ1-4, with D tentatively TRBD1 (5 bases). V was pared by 5 bases and J by 3 bases, with 14 bases between. CDR1 SGHRS and CDR2 YFSETQ come from the germline V gene. This CDR3 has 15 residues. The CDR3 DNA sequence: TGCGCCAGCAGTAGAGAGCCAGGGCCTAATGAAAAACTGTTTTTT. Encoded protein: CASSREPGPNEKLFF.

The CDR3 DNA follows: TGTGCCAGCAGCACCCGGGACATGGGGCCGAACATTCAGTACTTC. The encoded protein is CASSTRDMGPNIQYF. The J gene is TRBJ2-4, the V gene TRBV9, with D perhaps matching TRBD1 (6 bases). Germline CDR1 and CDR2: SGDLS and YYNGEE. This CDR3 is 15 amino acids long. V dropped 4 bases and J dropped 7 bases, with 18 bases sitting between them.